Listed below are T cell receptor beta chains from one sample, sequenced in a study of T cells in Graves' hyperthyroidism and ophthalmopathy. TCRdb reanalysed the multiplex PCR reads using MiXCR and keeps one entry per CDR3 protein. The data show about 300,000 distinct CDR3 sequences, with approximately 19% seen just once and approximately 37% held by the top ten. What was sequenced was blood. The origin of the receptors is a middle-aged man with Graves' ophthalmopathy. Each CDR3 is given with its conserved first and last residue. The D gene is left open where the match is weak. Some rows have no size entry. The others give once, few or many, or a class for an expanded clone.

j_call: TRBJ2-1; clone_size: many; d_call: NA; v_call: TRBV7-9; cdr3_aa: CASDWGSTSYNEQFF; cdr3_nt: TGTGCCAGCGACTGGGGGAGTACCTCCTACAATGAGCAGTTCTTC
j_call: TRBJ2-3; clone_size: many; d_call: NA; v_call: TRBV5-1; cdr3_aa: CASSVDRFTDTQYF; cdr3_nt: TGCGCCAGCAGCGTGGACAGATTCACAGATACGCAGTATTTT
j_call: TRBJ1-2; clone_size: NA; d_call: NA; v_call: TRBV6-1; cdr3_aa: CASSLDGINGYTF; cdr3_nt: TGTGCCAGCAGTTTGGACGGAATCAATGGCTACACCTTC
j_call: TRBJ2-7; clone_size: many; d_call: NA; v_call: TRBV2; cdr3_aa: CASSVTALSSYEQYF; cdr3_nt: TGTGCCAGCAGCGTGACAGCGCTTAGCTCCTACGAGCAGTACTTC
j_call: TRBJ2-5; clone_size: many; d_call: NA; v_call: TRBV28; cdr3_aa: CASSLQVETQYF; cdr3_nt: TGTGCCAGCAGTTTACAGGTGGAGACCCAGTACTTC
j_call: TRBJ2-7; clone_size: few; d_call: TRBD2; v_call: TRBV4-2; cdr3_aa: CASSQELRGAGAYEQYF; cdr3_nt: TGTGCCAGCAGCCAAGAATTGCGCGGAGCGGGGGCCTACGAGCAGTACTTC
j_call: TRBJ1-6; clone_size: NA; d_call: NA; v_call: TRBV30; cdr3_aa: CAWSRDGYNSPLHF; cdr3_nt: TGTGCCTGGAGTAGGGACGGCTATAATTCACCCCTCCACTTT
j_call: TRBJ1-4; clone_size: NA; d_call: NA; v_call: TRBV20-1; cdr3_aa: CSARDPTSEKLFF; cdr3_nt: TGCAGTGCTAGAGATCCTACATCTGAAAAACTGTTTTTT
j_call: TRBJ2-1; clone_size: NA; d_call: NA; v_call: TRBV3-1; cdr3_aa: CASSLRRPSYNEQFF; cdr3_nt: TGTGCCAGCAGCCTTCGTAGGCCCTCCTACAATGAGCAGTTCTTC
j_call: TRBJ2-3; clone_size: NA; d_call: NA; v_call: TRBV12-3/TRBV12-4; cdr3_aa: CASSFSRGRTDTQYF; cdr3_nt: TGTGCCAGCAGTTTTTCGAGGGGACGCACAGATACGCAGTATTTT
j_call: TRBJ1-2; clone_size: many; d_call: TRBD1; v_call: TRBV27; cdr3_aa: CASSLSSGTGGNGYTF; cdr3_nt: TGTGCCAGCAGTTTATCTTCGGGGACAGGGGGGAATGGCTACACCTTC
j_call: TRBJ2-7; clone_size: NA; d_call: TRBD1; v_call: TRBV4-1; cdr3_aa: CASSQEGTGRYEQYF; cdr3_nt: TGCGCCAGCAGCCAAGAAGGGACAGGTCGTTACGAGCAGTACTTC
j_call: TRBJ1-1; clone_size: NA; d_call: TRBD1; v_call: TRBV5-6; cdr3_aa: CASSLGQGSYTEAFF; cdr3_nt: TGTGCCAGCAGCTTGGGACAGGGGTCGTACACTGAAGCTTTCTTT
j_call: TRBJ1-4; clone_size: few; d_call: TRBD1; v_call: TRBV7-9; cdr3_aa: CASSLQGGGEKLFF; cdr3_nt: TGTGCCAGCAGCTTACAAGGGGGCGGGGAAAAACTGTTTTTT
j_call: TRBJ1-6; clone_size: few; d_call: NA; v_call: TRBV25-1; cdr3_aa: CASSNRDNNSPLHF; cdr3_nt: TGTGCCAGCAGCAACAGGGACAACAATTCACCCCTCCACTTT
j_call: TRBJ2-7; clone_size: few; d_call: TRBD1; v_call: TRBV28; cdr3_aa: CASSPNIGATGGRYEQYF; cdr3_nt: TGTGCCAGCAGTCCTAATATAGGAGCGACAGGGGGGCGGTACGAGCAGTACTTC
j_call: TRBJ2-7; clone_size: NA; d_call: NA; v_call: TRBV27; cdr3_aa: CASSLRVRHLYEQYF; cdr3_nt: TGTGCCAGCAGTTTAAGGGTCCGACACCTCTACGAGCAGTACTTC
j_call: TRBJ2-5; clone_size: NA; d_call: NA; v_call: TRBV9; cdr3_aa: CASSVGSSGTGSETQYF; cdr3_nt: TGTGCCAGCAGCGTAGGCTCTAGCGGGACAGGGTCAGAGACCCAGTACTTC
j_call: TRBJ2-1; clone_size: NA; d_call: NA; v_call: TRBV13; cdr3_aa: CASSLGLEIEQFF; cdr3_nt: TGTGCCAGCAGCTTAGGCCTGGAGATTGAGCAGTTCTTC
j_call: TRBJ1-2; clone_size: NA; d_call: TRBD1; v_call: TRBV28; cdr3_aa: CASSLGTGPGANYGYTF; cdr3_nt: TGTGCCAGCAGTTTGGGGACAGGCCCAGGAGCTAACTATGGCTACACCTTC
j_call: TRBJ1-2; clone_size: NA; d_call: NA; v_call: TRBV6-1; cdr3_aa: CASSEEAGNYGYTF; cdr3_nt: TGTGCCAGCAGTGAAGAGGCAGGGAACTATGGCTACACCTTC
j_call: TRBJ1-1; clone_size: NA; d_call: NA; v_call: TRBV20-1; cdr3_aa: CSARDPVVETEAFF; cdr3_nt: TGCAGTGCTAGAGATCCAGTGGTGGAGACTGAAGCTTTCTTT
j_call: TRBJ2-1; clone_size: many; d_call: TRBD2; v_call: TRBV12-3/TRBV12-4; cdr3_aa: CASRPPVAGTAYNEQFF; cdr3_nt: TGTGCCAGCAGACCACCTGTAGCGGGAACTGCCTACAATGAGCAGTTCTTC
j_call: TRBJ2-7; clone_size: many; d_call: NA; v_call: TRBV5-6; cdr3_aa: CASSTGQFYEQYF; cdr3_nt: TGTGCCAGCAGCACTGGACAGTTCTACGAGCAGTACTTC
j_call: TRBJ2-7; clone_size: many; d_call: NA; v_call: TRBV18; cdr3_aa: CASSPWGGQEQYF; cdr3_nt: TGTGCCAGCTCACCCTGGGGGGGGCAAGAGCAGTACTTC
j_call: TRBJ2-1; clone_size: many; d_call: NA; v_call: TRBV9; cdr3_aa: CASSPRDIQYNEQFF; cdr3_nt: TGTGCCAGCAGCCCCCGCGACATACAATACAATGAGCAGTTCTTC
j_call: TRBJ2-5; clone_size: many; d_call: TRBD1; v_call: TRBV6-1; cdr3_aa: CASSDKGTGLQETQYF; cdr3_nt: TGTGCCAGCAGTGATAAGGGGACAGGACTACAAGAGACCCAGTACTTC
j_call: TRBJ2-7; clone_size: many; d_call: NA; v_call: TRBV20-1; cdr3_aa: CSAPGGRLYEQYF; cdr3_nt: TGCAGTGCGCCGGGCGGACGCCTCTACGAGCAGTACTTC
j_call: TRBJ2-5; clone_size: few; d_call: NA; v_call: TRBV14; cdr3_aa: CASSQELALQETQYF; cdr3_nt: TGTGCCAGCAGCCAAGAGCTAGCGTTACAAGAGACCCAGTACTTC
j_call: TRBJ2-3; clone_size: many; d_call: TRBD2; v_call: TRBV2; cdr3_aa: CATTSGSTGFPDTQYF; cdr3_nt: TGTGCCACCACTAGCGGGAGTACCGGCTTTCCAGATACGCAGTATTTT
j_call: TRBJ2-7; clone_size: NA; d_call: NA; v_call: TRBV7-6; cdr3_aa: CALRGHEQYF; cdr3_nt: TGTGCCCTGAGGGGACACGAGCAGTACTTC
j_call: TRBJ1-6; clone_size: NA; d_call: NA; v_call: TRBV19; cdr3_aa: CASSPTGTEYNSPLHF; cdr3_nt: TGTGCCAGTAGTCCGACCGGGACTGAGTATAATTCACCCCTCCACTTT
j_call: TRBJ1-1; clone_size: few; d_call: NA; v_call: TRBV18; cdr3_aa: CASSLSIGGFGTEAFF; cdr3_nt: TGTGCCAGCTCACTAAGTATCGGGGGGTTTGGCACTGAAGCTTTCTTT
j_call: TRBJ2-7; clone_size: many; d_call: TRBD2; v_call: TRBV11-2; cdr3_aa: CASSLSAGAYEQYF; cdr3_nt: TGTGCCAGCAGCTTATCAGCGGGAGCTTACGAGCAGTACTTC
j_call: TRBJ2-3; clone_size: NA; d_call: NA; v_call: TRBV20-1; cdr3_aa: CSARTLDAQYF; cdr3_nt: TGCAGTGCTAGAACACTAGATGCGCAGTATTTT
j_call: TRBJ1-4; clone_size: NA; d_call: NA; v_call: TRBV7-3; cdr3_aa: CASSLIPGAATNEKLFF; cdr3_nt: TGTGCCAGCAGCTTAATTCCGGGGGCTGCAACTAATGAAAAACTGTTTTTT
j_call: TRBJ2-5; clone_size: many; d_call: NA; v_call: TRBV9; cdr3_aa: CASSVDLGARETQYF; cdr3_nt: TGTGCCAGCAGCGTAGATCTGGGGGCCCGAGAGACCCAGTACTTC
j_call: TRBJ2-7; clone_size: NA; d_call: NA; v_call: TRBV28; cdr3_aa: CARRVGTSYEQYF; cdr3_nt: TGTGCCAGACGGGTTGGGACCTCCTACGAGCAGTACTTC
j_call: TRBJ2-5; clone_size: NA; d_call: TRBD2; v_call: TRBV28; cdr3_aa: CASSLGLAGVVRETQYF; cdr3_nt: TGTGCCAGCAGTTTAGGCCTAGCGGGAGTAGTTAGAGAGACCCAGTACTTC
j_call: TRBJ2-1; clone_size: many; d_call: NA; v_call: TRBV30; cdr3_aa: CAWIGVAVPQDDEQFF; cdr3_nt: TGTGCCTGGATAGGAGTAGCGGTGCCCCAGGATGATGAGCAGTTCTTC
j_call: TRBJ2-5; clone_size: few; d_call: NA; v_call: TRBV7-9; cdr3_aa: CASSPSGEQETQYF; cdr3_nt: TGTGCCAGCAGCCCCTCGGGGGAGCAAGAGACCCAGTACTTC
j_call: TRBJ2-2; clone_size: NA; d_call: NA; v_call: TRBV19; cdr3_aa: CASSIGFGLGELFF; cdr3_nt: TGTGCCAGTAGTATTGGGTTCGGGCTTGGGGAGCTGTTTTTT
j_call: TRBJ2-7; clone_size: many; d_call: NA; v_call: TRBV3-1; cdr3_aa: CASSLLAGAGNEQYF; cdr3_nt: TGTGCCAGCAGCCTTCTCGCGGGGGCAGGGAACGAGCAGTACTTC
j_call: TRBJ2-5; clone_size: few; d_call: NA; v_call: TRBV20-1; cdr3_aa: CSARIQTGVQETQYF; cdr3_nt: TGCAGTGCTAGGATACAGACAGGAGTCCAAGAGACCCAGTACTTC
j_call: TRBJ1-1; clone_size: NA; d_call: TRBD1; v_call: TRBV9; cdr3_aa: CASSGGVNRGTEAFF; cdr3_nt: TGTGCCAGCAGCGGAGGGGTCAACAGGGGGACTGAAGCTTTCTTT
j_call: TRBJ2-3; clone_size: few; d_call: NA; v_call: TRBV20-1; cdr3_aa: CSAMVGDTQYF; cdr3_nt: TGCAGTGCTATGGTGGGGGATACGCAGTATTTT
j_call: TRBJ2-1; clone_size: few; d_call: TRBD2; v_call: TRBV27; cdr3_aa: CASSFLPLGLAGGTSSYNEQFF; cdr3_nt: TGTGCCAGCAGTTTCTTACCTCTGGGACTAGCGGGAGGGACTAGCTCCTACAATGAGCAGTTCTTC
j_call: TRBJ1-2; clone_size: NA; d_call: TRBD1; v_call: TRBV18; cdr3_aa: CASGQGSNYGYTF; cdr3_nt: TGTGCCAGCGGACAGGGCAGTAACTATGGCTACACCTTC
j_call: TRBJ1-4; clone_size: many; d_call: NA; v_call: TRBV28; cdr3_aa: CASSPPPRTQPTTNEKLFF; cdr3_nt: TGTGCCAGCAGCCCCCCCCCCCGGACACAACCTACAACTAATGAAAAACTGTTTTTT
j_call: TRBJ1-1; clone_size: many; d_call: TRBD1; v_call: TRBV28; cdr3_aa: CASAGGPLNTEAFF; cdr3_nt: TGTGCCAGCGCAGGGGGCCCCTTGAACACTGAAGCTTTCTTT
j_call: TRBJ2-5; clone_size: NA; d_call: TRBD2; v_call: TRBV5-1; cdr3_aa: CASSQTGGGGETQYF; cdr3_nt: TGTGCCAGCAGCCAAACGGGGGGGGGAGGGGAGACCCAGTACTTC
j_call: TRBJ2-1; clone_size: many; d_call: NA; v_call: TRBV3-1; cdr3_aa: CASSQRLVDNEQFF; cdr3_nt: TGTGCCAGCAGCCAAAGACTAGTCGACAATGAGCAGTTCTTC
j_call: TRBJ2-3; clone_size: many; d_call: NA; v_call: TRBV6-1; cdr3_aa: CASSVFRVTDTQYF; cdr3_nt: TGTGCCAGCAGTGTTTTTCGGGTCACAGATACGCAGTATTTT
j_call: TRBJ2-3; clone_size: NA; d_call: NA; v_call: TRBV24-1; cdr3_aa: CATSDLSQGPDTQYF; cdr3_nt: TGTGCCACCAGTGATTTGAGCCAGGGGCCAGATACGCAGTATTTT
j_call: TRBJ1-4; clone_size: many; d_call: TRBD1; v_call: TRBV28; cdr3_aa: CASRQTGKNNEKLFF; cdr3_nt: TGTGCCAGCAGACAGACAGGGAAGAATAATGAAAAACTGTTTTTT